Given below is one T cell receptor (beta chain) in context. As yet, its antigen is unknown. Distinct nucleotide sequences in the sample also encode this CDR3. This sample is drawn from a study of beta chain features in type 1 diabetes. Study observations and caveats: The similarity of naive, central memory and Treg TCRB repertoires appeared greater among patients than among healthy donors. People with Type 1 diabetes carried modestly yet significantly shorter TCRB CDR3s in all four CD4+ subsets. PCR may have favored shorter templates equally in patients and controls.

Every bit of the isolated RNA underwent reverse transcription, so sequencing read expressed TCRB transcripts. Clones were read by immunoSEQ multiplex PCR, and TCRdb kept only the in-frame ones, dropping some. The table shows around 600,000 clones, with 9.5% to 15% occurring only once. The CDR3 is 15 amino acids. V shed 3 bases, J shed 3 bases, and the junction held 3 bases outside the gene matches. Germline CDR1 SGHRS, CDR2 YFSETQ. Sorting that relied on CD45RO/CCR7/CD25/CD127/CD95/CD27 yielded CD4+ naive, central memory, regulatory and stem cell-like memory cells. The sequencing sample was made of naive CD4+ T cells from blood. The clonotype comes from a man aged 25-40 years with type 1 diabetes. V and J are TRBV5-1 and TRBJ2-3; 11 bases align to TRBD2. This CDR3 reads CASSSGTSGTDTQYF. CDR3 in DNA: TGCGCCAGCAGCTCCGGGACTAGCGGAACAGATACGCAGTATTTT.